The subject of this entry is one TCR beta chain. This sample stems from a study of blood T cell repertoires in COVID-19. Clones were sequenced by immunoSEQ multiplex PCR, and TCRdb holds only the in-frame ones, with some missing. The table shows around 95,000 clones, with approximately 80% occurring only once. Trimming took 4 bases from V and 2 from J; bases not matched to a gene: 14. The CDR3 is 18 residues long. Per the germline V gene, CDR1 is SGHDT and CDR2 is YYEEEE. This TCR was sampled from a man in his 70s with active or convalescent COVID-19. V is TRBV5-6 and J is TRBJ2-1; TRBD2 matches 8 bases. Material for sequencing was peripheral blood. This chain's CDR3 is CASSSLTGGPIAYNEQFF. CDR3 nucleotide sequence: TGTGCCAGCAGCAGCCTGACGGGGGGGCCTATTGCCTACAATGAGCAGTTCTTC.